Reported below is one TCR beta chain. Its specificity is not known. Clones were sequenced by immunoSEQ multiplex PCR, and TCRdb holds only the in-frame ones, with some missing. Here the sample spans approximately 99,000 clones, roughly 89% being singletons. These data originate in a study of graft-versus-host responses after intestinal transplantation. For the study at large: Every recipient had anti-thymocyte globulin induction and 2 to 3 years of tacrolimus plus steroids.

Study results and caveats: GvH clones detected in recipient marrow included some appearing first in ileum or blood. Maximum circulating GvH clone levels tracked with early post-transplant HvG decreases.

The sequencing here drew on unstimulated CD4+ T cells sorted from spleen or lymph node cells, taken before transplant. The TCR sequence derives from a human donor who was the organ donor for an intestinal transplant.

CDR3 protein: CASSSRGVSYEQYF. The CDR3 nucleotides are TGTGCCAGCAGTTCCAGGGGGGTCTCCTACGAGCAGTACTTC. V usage is TRBV6-5 and J usage is TRBJ2-7, with D perhaps matching TRBD1 (7 bases). Trimming left V 4 bases short and J 0 bases short, with 10 bases between. The CDR3 runs to 14 residues. Germline V lookup: CDR1 MNHEY, CDR2 SVGAGI.